What follows is one T cell receptor (beta chain) and its context. Its antigen is unknown. Collection occurred without any documented infections or immune events in donors. The sample is drawn from a study of identifying expanded T cells in peripheral blood. Findings of the study overall: Technical replicates showed around 1.2 changed clones; approximately 2 weeks roughly 18; four weeks 19. Roughly two-week clone count variance significantly increased as total template count grew.

TCRdb's table, derived via immunoSEQ multiplex PCR, lists solely in-frame clones and lacks some. Altogether about 110,000 clones are present, roughly 90% being singletons, with the ten largest covering 6.5% to 9%. The CDR3 has 14 amino acids. Germline lookup yields CDR1 MNHNY and CDR2 SVGAGI (reference sequence). With 6 bases removed from V and 7 bases from J, the gap between germline ends came to 15 bases. This TCR was sampled from a person between 18 and 70 years old in good health. The sample taken for sequencing was blood. The V and J genes are TRBV6-6 and TRBJ2-2, with unresolved D. CDR3 amino acids: CASSQIVDGGELFF. CDR3 bases: TGTGCCAGCAGCCAAATAGTGGACGGCGGGGAGCTGTTTTTT.